What follows are 18 T cell receptor beta chains derived from one specimen sequenced in a study of graft-versus-host responses after intestinal transplantation (dated by TCRdb to the early 2020s). The library was produced with the immunoSEQ multiplex PCR assay. TCRdb carries this immuneACCESS record with in-frame sequences only. Its versions omit some clonotypes, under half of them owing to an unresolved V gene in the studies checked, with the rest unexplained. The sample table lists roughly 56,000 clones, approximately 89% of them with a count of one. The ten largest account for 2.5% to 3% of the sample. Source: PBMCs, taken around 120 days after intestinal transplantation. These receptors originate from a human patient who received an intestinal transplant, so some T cells may come from the graft donor.

This clone was seen a few times. The V call is TRBV30, the J call TRBJ1-1; D gene ambiguous. Germline CDR1 reads GTSNPN; CDR2 reads SVGIG (reference sequence). The CDR3 runs 13 residues. CDR3 DNA sequence: TGTGCTAACACCCCGCGAGAGAGCACTGAAGCTTTCTTT. Amino acids: CANTPRESTEAFF.

The chain has TRBV5-1 and TRBJ2-7, with 8 nucleotides matching TRBD1. CDR1 and CDR2 (germline): SGHRS, YFSETQ. J lost 2 bases, V lost 4 bases, and 5 bases had no gene match. CDR3 length: 14 residues. The CDR3, as DNA: TGCGCCAGCAGCCTACGACAGGGGCCCTACGAGCAGTACTTC. It specifies CASSLRQGPYEQYF. Together with reference TRBV5-1 and TRBJ2-7, the CDR3 gives the full variable domain: KAGVTQTPRYLIKTRGQQVTLSCSPISGHRSVSWYQQTPGQGLQFLFEYFSETQRNKGNFPGRFSGRQFSNSRSEMNVSTLELGDSALYLCASSLRQGPYEQYFGPGTRLTVT.

The V call is TRBV9, the J call TRBJ2-1, with D unclear. CDR1 and CDR2 from the germline V gene are SGDLS and YYNGEE. This CDR3 region has 14 residues. V lost 2 bases and J lost 7, with 13 bases in between. Here the CDR3 reads CASSVHMGGNEQFF. The CDR3 DNA follows: TGTGCCAGCAGCGTCCACATGGGTGGGAATGAGCAGTTCTTC.

In this sample, this clone turned up once. The J gene is TRBJ2-2, the V gene TRBV27; 11 nucleotides agree with TRBD1. Unmatched junction bases numbered 8, after V lost 7 bases and J lost 7 bases. The CDR3 sequence is 15 residues long. The germline V gene encodes CDR1 MNHEY and CDR2 SMNVEV (reference sequence). CDR3 residues: CASTYGQGAFGELFF. The CDR3 DNA reads as TGTGCCAGCACCTACGGACAGGGGGCCTTCGGGGAGCTGTTTTTT.

The genes are TRBV19 and TRBJ2-3, with 9 positions matching TRBD2. Germline V CDR1 and CDR2: LNHDA, SQIVND (reference sequence). The CDR3 consists of 16 residues. J lost 4 bases, V lost 5 bases, and 10 bases had no gene match. The CDR3 sequence is CASSAGTSWGADTQYF. CDR3 in DNA: TGTGCCAGTAGTGCCGGGACTAGCTGGGGGGCAGATACGCAGTATTTT.

The sample holds a few counts of this clone. The chain has TRBV10-3 and TRBJ1-2; D might be TRBD1 (6 bases). In germline, CDR1 is ENHRY, CDR2 SYGVKD. Trimming took 4 bases from V and 6 from J, leaving 18 bases between them. This CDR3 region has 15 residues. CDR3 region: CAISGRQAVVNGYTF. The CDR3 DNA reads TGTGCCATCAGTGGGAGACAGGCGGTGGTGAATGGCTACACCTTC.

This sequence joins TRBV6-1 and TRBJ1-4, with D tentatively TRBD1 (6 bases). V shed 0 bases and J shed 6 bases, with 11 bases lying between them. Germline V CDR1 and CDR2: MNHNS, SASEGT. The CDR3 length is 15 residues. As DNA, the CDR3 is TGTGCCAGCAGTGAAGCGAGGGGGTTGGATGAAAAACTGTTTTTT. Residues: CASSEARGLDEKLFF.

V gene TRBV27 combines with J gene TRBJ2-7, with 8 bases that match TRBD2. Germline V gene sequence: CDR1 MNHEY, CDR2 SMNVEV (reference sequence). The CDR3 covers 15 residues. J lost 0 bases, V lost 3 bases, and 4 bases had no gene match. CDR3 DNA sequence: TGTGCCAGCAGTTTGGGGCGGGAGGACTCCTACGAGCAGTACTTC. Its translation: CASSLGREDSYEQYF.

With regard to this clone: One junction end disagrees with the germline gene, perhaps due to a read error. The V call is TRBV7-9, the J call TRBJ2-5, with TRBD1 matching over 7 bases. The CDR3 extends over 15 amino acids. Germline CDR1 is SEHNR and CDR2 is FQNEAQ (reference sequence). The CDR3 sequence is CAGSLGEGQEETQYF. For the CDR3, the DNA is TGTGCCGGCAGCTTAGGGGAAGGACAGGAAGAGACCCAGTACTTC.

The chain joins TRBV11-1 to TRBJ2-3; no firm D call. Germline V gene sequence: CDR1 SGHAT, CDR2 FQDESV (reference sequence). V was trimmed by 1 base and J by 6 bases, leaving 14 bases between them. The CDR3 runs 15 residues. CDR3 protein: CASSLGGGESDTQYF. DNA for the CDR3: TGTGCCAGCAGCTTAGGGGGTGGAGAATCGGATACGCAGTATTTT.

This clone appeared a single time. The chain carries TRBV6-5 and TRBJ1-2; D is uncertain. The CDR3 is 14 amino acids. Germline CDR1 is MNHEY and CDR2 is SVGAGI. DNA for the CDR3: TGTACTCTTACGGTAACTACGAAGATCTATGGCTACACCTTC. Amino acid sequence: CTLTVTTKIYGYTF.

The chain has TRBV19 and TRBJ1-1; 8 positions match TRBD1. CDR3 length equals 14 residues. V was pared by 5 bases and J by 3 bases, with 5 bases of the junction left unmatched. CDR1 is LNHDA and CDR2 is SQIVND in the germline V gene (reference sequence). Written as DNA, the CDR3 is TGTGCCAGTAGTTACGGACAGGGTTACACTGAAGCTTTCTTT. Its protein product is CASSYGQGYTEAFF.

This chain connects TRBV5-1 to TRBJ2-3; D may be TRBD2 (6 bases). The CDR3 loop spans 15 amino acids. Germline V CDR1 and CDR2: SGHRS, YFSETQ. V shed 3 bases and J shed 2 bases, with 13 bases lying between them. DNA of the CDR3: TGCGCCAGCAGCTCCACTAGCAGCTACACAGATACGCAGTATTTT. This gives the protein CASSSTSSYTDTQYF.

The chain combines TRBV28 with TRBJ2-5; D possibly corresponds to TRBD2 (6 bases). This CDR3 spans 14 amino acids. CDR1 is MDHEN, CDR2 SYDVKM, per germline. Trimming removed 4 bases at V and 7 bases at J, with 16 bases between. This CDR3 is CASSYWGGRGTQYF. The DNA of the CDR3 is TGTGCCAGCAGTTATTGGGGAGGCCGTGGGACCCAGTACTTC. The full variable domain, in which reference TRBV28 and TRBJ2-5 provide the parts outside the CDR3, is DVKVTQSSRYLVKRTGEKVFLECVQDMDHENMFWYRQDPGLGLRLIYFSYDVKMKEKGDIPEGYSVSREKKERFSLILESASTNQTSMYLCASSYWGGRGTQYFGPGTRLLVL.

V usage is TRBV7-2 and J usage is TRBJ2-7, with D unresolved. The CDR3 spans 14 residues. With 0 bases removed from V and 1 base from J, the gap between germline ends came to 7 bases. Germline V gene data show CDR1 as SGHTA and CDR2 as FQGNSA. Here the CDR3 DNA reads TGTGCCAGCAGCTTAGCACTCAATTCCTACGAGCAGTACTTC. Protein product: CASSLALNSYEQYF.

The CDR3 protein is CASTGGIRRGTEAFF. The CDR3 DNA is TGTGCCAGCACCGGCGGGATTAGAAGGGGCACTGAAGCTTTCTTT. This chain joins TRBV2 and TRBJ1-1, with D possibly matching TRBD1 (5 bases). The germline V gene encodes CDR1 SNHLY and CDR2 FYNNEI. The CDR3 loop spans 15 amino acids. V lost 7 bases and J 4 bases, leaving 19 bases between the germline ends.

The V call is TRBV28, the J call TRBJ2-1, with 15 bases that match TRBD2. The CDR3 contains 16 residues. Germline trimming cut 3 bases from V and 8 bases from J; bases unmatched to any gene: 5. Germline V CDR1 and CDR2: MDHEN, SYDVKM. The CDR3 DNA reads as TGTGCCAGCAGTTTTTCCCGGACTAGCGGGGGGGATGAGCAGTTCTTC. It specifies CASSFSRTSGGDEQFF.

The chain carries TRBV5-6 and TRBJ2-7, with D maybe TRBD1 (5 bases). V lost 3 bases, J lost 0 bases, and 13 bases lay in between. CDR3 length: 15 amino acids. Looked up from germline, CDR1 is SGHDT and CDR2 is YYEEEE. CDR3 amino acids: CASSWVKGPSYEQYF. CDR3 DNA sequence: TGTGCCAGCAGCTGGGTGAAGGGGCCCTCCTACGAGCAGTACTTC.